A single sample gave rise to the 16 T cell receptor beta chains below, sequenced in a study of monozygotic twins with inflammatory bowel disease. Using the 5' RACE reads, TCRdb records one entry per CDR3 protein without DNA. Its table lists roughly 160,000 distinct CDR3 sequences. Sample: blood. The receptor set was obtained from a human donor with ulcerative colitis or Crohn's disease, or a healthy co-twin of an affected twin (not recorded which).

V is TRBV4-3 and J is TRBJ2-7; TCRdb indicates TRBD2, and absent DNA this call remains unverified. This CDR3 spans 14 amino acids. Germline CDR1 LGHNA, CDR2 YSLEER. CDR3 sequence: CASSQETSLTEQYF.

The chain recombines TRBV7-8 with TRBJ2-5; no DNA is available, so the TRBD2 call from TCRdb remains unchecked. The CDR3 contains 14 residues. The V gene's germline CDR1 is SGHVS and CDR2 FQNEAQ. CDR3 sequence reads: CASSLLAPQETQYF.

The rearrangement links TRBV5-5 to TRBJ1-5. The germline V gene has CDR1 SGHKS and CDR2 YYEKEE (reference sequence). The CDR3 is 12 amino acids. CDR3 region: CASSLADQPQHF.

The chain recombines TRBV6-4 with TRBJ1-6. The germline V gene encodes CDR1 MRHNA and CDR2 SNTAGT. The CDR3 extends over 16 amino acids. The chain's CDR3 is CASSEEAGAGVGPLHF.

The chain joins TRBV18 to TRBJ1-5; TCRdb names TRBD1, which stays unverified in the absence of DNA. The CDR3 is 15 residues long. CDR1 KGHSH and CDR2 LQKENI come from the germline V gene. The CDR3: CASSPPAGGNQPQHF.

This chain uses TRBV11-2 with TRBJ2-7. Germline CDR1 and CDR2: SGHAT and FQNNGV. This CDR3 spans 15 amino acids. The CDR3: CASSPLGQGSYEQYF.

The chain combines TRBV7-2 with TRBJ1-3; TCRdb outputs TRBD1, but without DNA this stays unchecked. The CDR3 consists of 15 residues. The germline gives CDR1 SGHTA, CDR2 FQGNSA. The chain's CDR3 is CASSLGGSGGNTIYF. The variable domain in full, with the rest retrieved from reference TRBV7-2 and TRBJ1-3, is GAGVSQSPSNKVTEKGKDVELRCDPISGHTALYWYRQSLGQGLEFLIYFQGNSAPDKSGLPSDRFSAERTGGSVSTLTIQRTQQEDSAVYLCASSLGGSGGNTIYFGEGSWLTVV.

The V and J genes are TRBV27 and TRBJ1-6; the TCRdb call, TRBD1, lacks DNA for checking. The CDR3 contains 15 residues. CDR1 is MNHEY, CDR2 SMNVEV, per germline (reference sequence). The CDR3 reads CASSLRDRGSSPLHF.

The chain employs TRBV12-3 or TRBV12-4 and TRBJ2-6. The CDR3 length is 13 residues. This CDR3 reads CASSPAGANVLTF.

The V gene is TRBV6-1, the J gene TRBJ1-2; TCRdb picks TRBD1, but there is no DNA to check that call. The CDR3 loop spans 14 amino acids. The germline V gene encodes CDR1 MNHNS and CDR2 SASEGT. CDR3 sequence: CASSEAPGNYGYTF.

The chain couples TRBV24-1 to TRBJ2-3; with no DNA, the TCRdb D assignment of TRBD2 cannot be verified. This CDR3 comprises 17 residues. Germline V gene sequence: CDR1 KGHDR, CDR2 SFDVKD. CDR3 in amino acids: CATSDTGAGGGTDTQYF.

The CDR3 sequence is CSVAGYTGELFF. The chain joins TRBV29-1 to TRBJ2-2. Germline lookup yields CDR1 SQVTM and CDR2 ANQGSEA. The CDR3 loop spans 12 amino acids.

This chain joins TRBV12-3 or TRBV12-4 and TRBJ1-3. The CDR3 is 15 amino acids. Here the CDR3 reads CASSSSLSSGNTIYF.

V and J are TRBV29-1 and TRBJ2-3; TCRdb's assignment of TRBD1 cannot be checked, as there is no DNA. From germline, CDR1 is SQVTM and CDR2 ANQGSEA. This CDR3 contains 19 residues. The CDR3 loop reads CSAKVGQGGYLASTDTQYF.

The chain couples TRBV4-2 to TRBJ2-7. The CDR3 sequence is 13 residues long. From germline, CDR1 is LGHNA and CDR2 YNFKEQ. The CDR3 reads CASSRDLDYEQYF.

The chain employs TRBV28 and TRBJ2-5. Germline lookup yields CDR1 MDHEN and CDR2 SYDVKM. The CDR3 is made up of 13 amino acids. The CDR3 here is CASRALTRETQYF.